This T cell receptor beta chain appears in the sequencing data of a study of control samples from healthy donors and cancer patients. In germline, CDR1 is SGHDT, CDR2 YYEEEE. V lost 0 bases, J lost 1 base, and 19 bases lay in between. This CDR3 contains 18 residues. Libraries were prepared by immunoSEQ multiplex PCR; TCRdb keeps only in-frame clonotypes and omits some of them. This sample yields about 100,000 clones, of which 70% to 85% are seen a single time; 6% to 8% belongs to the top ten. The chain combines TRBV5-6 with TRBJ1-1; D unresolved. This clonotype originated in a man between 18 and 29 years old in good health. Sequenced input: blood. The DNA of the CDR3 is TGTGCCAGCAGCTTGGTCGGGAGGAAAGAACCGACGAACACTGAAGCTTTCTTT. Its translation is CASSLVGRKEPTNTEAFF. Full variable domain (remainder filled in from reference TRBV5-6 and TRBJ1-1): DAGVTQSPTHLIKTRGQQVTLRCSPKSGHDTVSWYQQALGQGPQFIFQYYEEEERQRGNFPDRFSGHQFPNYSSELNVNALLLGDSALYLCASSLVGRKEPTNTEAFFGQGTRLTVV.